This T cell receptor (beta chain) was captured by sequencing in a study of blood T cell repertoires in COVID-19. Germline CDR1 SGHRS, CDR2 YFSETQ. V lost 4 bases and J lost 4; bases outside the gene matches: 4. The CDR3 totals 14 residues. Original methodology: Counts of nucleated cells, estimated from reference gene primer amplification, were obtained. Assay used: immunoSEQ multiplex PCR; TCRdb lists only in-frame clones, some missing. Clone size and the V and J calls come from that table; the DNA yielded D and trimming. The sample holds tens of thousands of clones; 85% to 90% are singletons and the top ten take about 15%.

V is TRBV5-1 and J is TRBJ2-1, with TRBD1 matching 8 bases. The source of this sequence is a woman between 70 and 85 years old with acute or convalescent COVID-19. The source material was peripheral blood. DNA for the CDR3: TGCGCCAGCAGCCCGGACAGGGCATACAATGAGCAGTTCTTC. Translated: CASSPDRAYNEQFF.